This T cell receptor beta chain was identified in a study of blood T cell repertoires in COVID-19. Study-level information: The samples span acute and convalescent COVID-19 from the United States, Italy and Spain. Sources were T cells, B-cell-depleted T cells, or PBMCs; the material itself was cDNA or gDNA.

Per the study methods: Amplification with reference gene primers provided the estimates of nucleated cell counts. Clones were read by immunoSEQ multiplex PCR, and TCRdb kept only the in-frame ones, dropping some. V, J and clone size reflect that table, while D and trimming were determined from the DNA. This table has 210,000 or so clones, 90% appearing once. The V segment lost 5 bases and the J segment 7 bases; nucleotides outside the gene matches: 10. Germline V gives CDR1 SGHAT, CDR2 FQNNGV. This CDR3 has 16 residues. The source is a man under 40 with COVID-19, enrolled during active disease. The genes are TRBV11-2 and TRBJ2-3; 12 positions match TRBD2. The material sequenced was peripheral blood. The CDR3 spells CASSHRTSGDRNTQYF. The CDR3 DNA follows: TGTGCCAGCAGCCACAGGACTAGCGGGGATAGGAATACGCAGTATTTT.